A selection of T cell receptor beta chains follows, all from one sample in a study of CD8+CD57+ T cells in acquired aplastic anemia. TCRdb fed the reads into MiXCR, producing one record per CDR3 protein. This sample has about 110,000 distinct CDR3 sequences; roughly 51% occur once, and the top ten carry around a third. Sequencing was carried out using sorted CD4+, CD8+, or CD8+CD57+ T cells (not recorded which) from PBMCs. Receptors were obtained from a human donor in good health, serving as a control. Both conserved end residues are part of each CDR3. Each record gives: CDR3 DNA, CDR3 protein, J gene, D gene, V gene, clone size. The D gene is left open where the match is weak. Clone size is not always given. Where it is, it says once, few, many or a class for expanded clones.

CDR3 DNA: TGTGCCAGCCGGTGGGGGGACTTAGCTGGAAACACCATATATTTT
CDR3 protein: CASRWGDLAGNTIYF
J gene: TRBJ1-3
D gene: -
V gene: TRBV19
clone size: many

CDR3 DNA: TGTGCCAGCAGCGAGCCGGGACAGGGGGCGACTGGGGCCAACGTCCTGACTTTC
CDR3 protein: CASSEPGQGATGANVLTF
J gene: TRBJ2-6
D gene: TRBD1
V gene: TRBV9
clone size: many

CDR3 DNA: TGTGCCATCAGTGAGCAACAGGGTCGGGGCTACACCTTC
CDR3 protein: CAISEQQGRGYTF
J gene: TRBJ1-2
D gene: -
V gene: TRBV10-3
clone size: -

CDR3 DNA: TGTGCCAGCAGTTACTCCGGGCTAGGAGCAACTAATGAAAAACTGTTTTTT
CDR3 protein: CASSYSGLGATNEKLFF
J gene: TRBJ1-4
D gene: -
V gene: TRBV6-5
clone size: -

CDR3 DNA: TGTGCCAGCAGCTTTTCGGGGGGTGAAGAGACCCAGTACTTC
CDR3 protein: CASSFSGGEETQYF
J gene: TRBJ2-5
D gene: TRBD2
V gene: TRBV7-3
clone size: many

CDR3 DNA: TGTGCCAGCAGCGAATTATTATCGGGAGGTGTACAGGGGAAAAATTCACCCCTCCACTTT
CDR3 protein: CASSELLSGGVQGKNSPLHF
J gene: TRBJ1-6
D gene: TRBD1
V gene: TRBV25-1
clone size: -

CDR3 DNA: TGTGCCACCAGTGATTCGTGGGGTCCGGGACAGCCCCAGCATTTT
CDR3 protein: CATSDSWGPGQPQHF
J gene: TRBJ1-5
D gene: -
V gene: TRBV24-1
clone size: few

CDR3 DNA: TGTGCCAGCAGCTTTGCGATAGACAGGGCTGAAGCTTTCTTT
CDR3 protein: CASSFAIDRAEAFF
J gene: TRBJ1-1
D gene: -
V gene: TRBV12-1
clone size: few

CDR3 DNA: TGCGCCAGCAGCCAAGATCTGGGAGATAACTATGGCTACACCTTC
CDR3 protein: CASSQDLGDNYGYTF
J gene: TRBJ1-2
D gene: -
V gene: TRBV4-3
clone size: many

CDR3 DNA: TGTGCCACCAGTGCCTGGGGCACTAGCACAGATACGCAGTATTTT
CDR3 protein: CATSAWGTSTDTQYF
J gene: TRBJ2-3
D gene: -
V gene: TRBV24-1
clone size: few

CDR3 DNA: TGTGCCAGCAGTGAACCGGGGGTCAACTCCTACAATGAGCAGTTCTTC
CDR3 protein: CASSEPGVNSYNEQFF
J gene: TRBJ2-1
D gene: -
V gene: TRBV2
clone size: many

CDR3 DNA: TGTGCCAGCAGCCTGAGGACAGGGGGGTCGGAGACCCAGTACTTC
CDR3 protein: CASSLRTGGSETQYF
J gene: TRBJ2-5
D gene: TRBD1
V gene: TRBV5-6
clone size: -

CDR3 DNA: TGTGCCAGTAGTGCGGGACAGGGCAGGGGTGAGCAGTTCTTC
CDR3 protein: CASSAGQGRGEQFF
J gene: TRBJ2-1
D gene: TRBD1
V gene: TRBV19
clone size: once

CDR3 DNA: TGTGCCAGCAGTCGGGATTTTCTCGGGGAGCTGTTTTTT
CDR3 protein: CASSRDFLGELFF
J gene: TRBJ2-2
D gene: -
V gene: TRBV7-3
clone size: -

CDR3 DNA: TGTGCCACCAGTGTTGCCAGGGGGTCTCTAGATACGCAGTATTTT
CDR3 protein: CATSVARGSLDTQYF
J gene: TRBJ2-3
D gene: TRBD1
V gene: TRBV24-1
clone size: -

CDR3 DNA: TGTGCCAGCAGCCAAGAGGTACCGGGACTAGAGAAGACCCCGCAGGGGACCCAGTACTTC
CDR3 protein: CASSQEVPGLEKTPQGTQYF
J gene: TRBJ2-5
D gene: TRBD2
V gene: TRBV14
clone size: many

CDR3 DNA: TGTGCCAGCGGTAGCAGTTTTTCGGTCGAGCAGTACTTC
CDR3 protein: CASGSSFSVEQYF
J gene: TRBJ2-7
D gene: -
V gene: TRBV2
clone size: -

CDR3 DNA: TGTGCCAGCAGTGGATATACTAGCGCCCCCCGCAATGAGCAGTTCTTC
CDR3 protein: CASSGYTSAPRNEQFF
J gene: TRBJ2-1
D gene: TRBD2
V gene: TRBV2
clone size: -

CDR3 DNA: TGCGCCAGCAGCCAGGACAGGGGGCACGACACTGAAGCTTTCTTT
CDR3 protein: CASSQDRGHDTEAFF
J gene: TRBJ1-1
D gene: TRBD1
V gene: TRBV4-3
clone size: -

CDR3 DNA: TGCAGCGTTCCCGGGACAGGGGATTCTGAGACCCAGCATTTT
CDR3 protein: CSVPGTGDSETQHF
J gene: TRBJ1-5
D gene: TRBD1
V gene: TRBV29-1
clone size: few

CDR3 DNA: TGTGCCAGCAGATTCCCCGGGACAGGGTCGGATGGCTACACCTTC
CDR3 protein: CASRFPGTGSDGYTF
J gene: TRBJ1-2
D gene: TRBD1
V gene: TRBV5-4
clone size: many

CDR3 DNA: TGTGCCAGCAGCCCCCAGGTGGGCAAGAGCTCCTACAATGAGCAGTTCTTC
CDR3 protein: CASSPQVGKSSYNEQFF
J gene: TRBJ2-1
D gene: -
V gene: TRBV11-1
clone size: -

CDR3 DNA: TGTGCCAGCAGTGAGGTACGGGTGAACACTGAAGCTTTCTTT
CDR3 protein: CASSEVRVNTEAFF
J gene: TRBJ1-1
D gene: -
V gene: TRBV2
clone size: many

CDR3 DNA: TGTGCCACCCGGGACAGGGTTGGTCAGCCCCAGCATTTT
CDR3 protein: CATRDRVGQPQHF
J gene: TRBJ1-5
D gene: TRBD1
V gene: TRBV24-1
clone size: -

CDR3 DNA: TGCGCCAGCAGCCTTAGTACAGGGACCACTGAAGCTTTCTTT
CDR3 protein: CASSLSTGTTEAFF
J gene: TRBJ1-1
D gene: -
V gene: TRBV5-1
clone size: -

CDR3 DNA: TGCGCCAGCAGAAAAGGGGGGGGCATCAAAGAGACCCAGTACTTC
CDR3 protein: CASRKGGGIKETQYF
J gene: TRBJ2-5
D gene: -
V gene: TRBV5-1
clone size: once

CDR3 DNA: TGTGCCAGCAGCGTAGATACCTCGAACACTGAAGCTTTCTTT
CDR3 protein: CASSVDTSNTEAFF
J gene: TRBJ1-1
D gene: -
V gene: TRBV9
clone size: many

CDR3 DNA: TGTGCCAGCAGACTCCGACCGACGGGCCCACTAGAAATTTCACCCCTCCACTTT
CDR3 protein: CASRLRPTGPLEISPLHF
J gene: TRBJ1-6
D gene: -
V gene: TRBV27
clone size: many

CDR3 DNA: TGTGCCAGCAGCTTAGCAGAGGGAGCGGGAGACGAGCAGTACTTC
CDR3 protein: CASSLAEGAGDEQYF
J gene: TRBJ2-7
D gene: TRBD2
V gene: TRBV7-9
clone size: many